This TCR beta chain was retrieved from a study of T cells in Graves' hyperthyroidism and ophthalmopathy. In its sample, this clonotype was seen many times. Amplified TCR beta CDR3 regions came from RNA transcripts. During a first-round RT-PCR of the TCR CDR3, the HTBI primer set was used. TCRdb fed the multiplex PCR reads into MiXCR, producing one record per CDR3 protein. The sample lists 700,000 or so distinct CDR3 sequences; approximately 15% were seen once. Not enrolled were patients with uncontrolled infection, other autoimmune disease, pregnancy or lactation. The source of the PBMCs was more than 9.5 ml of fresh peripheral blood. Germline CDR1 is LGHDT and CDR2 is YNNKEL (reference sequence). The V end was cut by 1 base, the J end by 7 bases, with 13 bases between. CDR3 length: 14 amino acids.

The source of this sequence is a woman aged 45-60 years with Graves' ophthalmopathy. The chain joins TRBV3-1 to TRBJ1-1, with no clear D. The specimen sequenced was blood. The DNA for the CDR3 is TGTGCCAGCAGCCAAGCGCGAAAAGACGGTGAAGCTTTCTTT. This codes for CASSQARKDGEAFF.